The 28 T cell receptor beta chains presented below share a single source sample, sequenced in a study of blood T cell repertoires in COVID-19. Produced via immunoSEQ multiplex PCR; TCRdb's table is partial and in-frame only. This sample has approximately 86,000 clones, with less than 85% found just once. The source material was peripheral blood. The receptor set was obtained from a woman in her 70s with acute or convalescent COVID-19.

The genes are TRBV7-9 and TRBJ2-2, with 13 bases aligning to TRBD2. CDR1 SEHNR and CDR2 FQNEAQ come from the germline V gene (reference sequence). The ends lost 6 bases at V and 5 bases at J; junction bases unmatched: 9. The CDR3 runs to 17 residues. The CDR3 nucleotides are TGTGCCAGCAGTCAACTAGCGGGAGGGCCCTCTACCGGGGAGCTGTTTTTT. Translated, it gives CASSQLAGGPSTGELFF.

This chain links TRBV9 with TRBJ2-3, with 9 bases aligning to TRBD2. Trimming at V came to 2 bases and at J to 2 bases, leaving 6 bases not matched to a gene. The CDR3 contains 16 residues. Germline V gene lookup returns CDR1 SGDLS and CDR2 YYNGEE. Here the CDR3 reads CASSVSGGASTDTQYF. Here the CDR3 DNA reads TGTGCCAGCAGCGTTAGCGGGGGCGCATCCACAGATACGCAGTATTTT.

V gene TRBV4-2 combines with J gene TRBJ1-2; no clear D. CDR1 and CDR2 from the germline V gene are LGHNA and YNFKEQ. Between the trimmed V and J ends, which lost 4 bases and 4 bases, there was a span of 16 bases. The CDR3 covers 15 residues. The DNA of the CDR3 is TGTGCCAGCAGCCCACTCGTGCCCGGGATCTATGGCTACACCTTC. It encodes CASSPLVPGIYGYTF.

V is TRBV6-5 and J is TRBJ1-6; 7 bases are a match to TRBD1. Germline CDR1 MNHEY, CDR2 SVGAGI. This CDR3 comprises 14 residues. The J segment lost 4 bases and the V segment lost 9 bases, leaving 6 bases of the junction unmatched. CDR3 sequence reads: CASSGQLYNSPLHF. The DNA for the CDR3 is TGTGCCAGTTCGGGACAGCTTTATAATTCACCCCTCCACTTT.

As DNA, the CDR3 is TGCGCCAGCAGCTCATCCGGGACTAGCCACAATGAGCAGTTCTTC. The encoded protein is CASSSSGTSHNEQFF. The chain joins TRBV5-1 to TRBJ2-1, with TRBD2 identical over 9 bases. This CDR3 spans 15 amino acids. Germline values: CDR1 SGHRS, CDR2 YFSETQ. The J segment lost 5 bases and the V segment lost 3 bases, leaving 6 bases of the junction unmatched.

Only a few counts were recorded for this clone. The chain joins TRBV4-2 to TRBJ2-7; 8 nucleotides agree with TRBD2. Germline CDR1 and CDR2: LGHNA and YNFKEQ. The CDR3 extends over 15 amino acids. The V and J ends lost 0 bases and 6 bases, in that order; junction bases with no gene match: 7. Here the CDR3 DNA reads TGTGCCAGCAGCCAAGAGGCGGGAGGTGGTCGCGAGCAGTACTTC. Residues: CASSQEAGGGREQYF.

In DNA, the CDR3 is TGTGCCAGCAGCCCCCGGGACACCCTGCGGGGGACTGAAGCTTTCTTT. Protein product: CASSPRDTLRGTEAFF. This chain uses TRBV3-1 (or the pseudogene TRBV3-2) with TRBJ1-1; the D gene is possibly TRBD1 (6 bases). The CDR3 extends over 16 amino acids. V gave up 4 bases and J gave up 5 bases, with 20 bases separating them. Germline values: CDR1 LGHDT, CDR2 YNNKEL (reference sequence).

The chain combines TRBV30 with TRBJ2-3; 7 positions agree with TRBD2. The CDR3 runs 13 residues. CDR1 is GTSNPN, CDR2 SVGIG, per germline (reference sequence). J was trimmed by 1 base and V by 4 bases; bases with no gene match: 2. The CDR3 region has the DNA TGTGCCTGGACCCGGGAGGGCACAGATACGCAGTATTTT. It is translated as CAWTREGTDTQYF.

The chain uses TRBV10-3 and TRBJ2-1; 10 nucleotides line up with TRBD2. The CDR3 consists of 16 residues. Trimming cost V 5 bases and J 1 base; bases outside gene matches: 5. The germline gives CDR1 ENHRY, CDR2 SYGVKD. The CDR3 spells CAISTTSGKSYNEQFF. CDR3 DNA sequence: TGTGCCATCAGTACAACTAGCGGGAAATCCTACAATGAGCAGTTCTTC.

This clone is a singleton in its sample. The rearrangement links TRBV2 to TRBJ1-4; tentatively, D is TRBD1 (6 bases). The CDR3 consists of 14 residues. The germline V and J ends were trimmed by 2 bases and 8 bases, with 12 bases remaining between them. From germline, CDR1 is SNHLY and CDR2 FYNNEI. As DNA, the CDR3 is TGTGCCAGCAGTGAATTCGGGGGGGCCGAAAAACTGTTTTTT. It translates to CASSEFGGAEKLFF.

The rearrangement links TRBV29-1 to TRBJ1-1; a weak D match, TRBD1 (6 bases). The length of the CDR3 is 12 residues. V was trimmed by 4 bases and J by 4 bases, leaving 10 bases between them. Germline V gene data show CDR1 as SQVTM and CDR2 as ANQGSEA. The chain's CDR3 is CSVGQAPTEAFF. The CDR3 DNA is TGCAGCGTTGGACAGGCCCCCACTGAAGCTTTCTTT.

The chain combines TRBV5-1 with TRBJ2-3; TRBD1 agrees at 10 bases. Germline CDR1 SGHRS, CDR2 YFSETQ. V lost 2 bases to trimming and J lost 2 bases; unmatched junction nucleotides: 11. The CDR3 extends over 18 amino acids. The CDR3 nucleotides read TGCGCCAGCAGCTTAGGGTATAGACAGGGGGCCTCCACAGATACGCAGTATTTT. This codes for CASSLGYRQGASTDTQYF.

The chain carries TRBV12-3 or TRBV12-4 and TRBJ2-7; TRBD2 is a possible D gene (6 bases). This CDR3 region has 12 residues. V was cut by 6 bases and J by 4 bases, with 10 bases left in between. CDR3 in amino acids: CASRSGVYEQYF. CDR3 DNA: TGTGCCAGCAGGTCGGGGGTTTACGAGCAGTACTTC.

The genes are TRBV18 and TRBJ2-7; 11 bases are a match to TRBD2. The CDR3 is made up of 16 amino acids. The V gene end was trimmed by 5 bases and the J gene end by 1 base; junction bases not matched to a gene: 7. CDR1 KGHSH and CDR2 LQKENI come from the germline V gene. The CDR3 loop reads CASSSIAGGLSYEQYF. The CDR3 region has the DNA TGTGCCAGCTCATCGATAGCGGGAGGGCTATCCTACGAGCAGTACTTC.

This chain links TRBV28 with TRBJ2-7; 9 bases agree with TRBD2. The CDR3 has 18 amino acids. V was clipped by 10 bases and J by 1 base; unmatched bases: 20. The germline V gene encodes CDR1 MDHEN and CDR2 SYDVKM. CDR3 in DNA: TGTGCCACCACGCTCGGGACTAGCCCACAATGGGGGTCCTACGAGCAGTACTTC. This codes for CATTLGTSPQWGSYEQYF.

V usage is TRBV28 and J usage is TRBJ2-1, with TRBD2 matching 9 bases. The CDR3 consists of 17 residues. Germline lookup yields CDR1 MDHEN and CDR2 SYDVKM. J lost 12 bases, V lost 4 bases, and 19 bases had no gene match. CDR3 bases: TGTGCCAGCAGTTCGCCCTTAGGGTTAGCGGGGGTAAGCGTGCAGTTCTTC. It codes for CASSSPLGLAGVSVQFF. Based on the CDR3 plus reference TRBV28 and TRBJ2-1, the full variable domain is DVKVTQSSRYLVKRTGEKVFLECVQDMDHENMFWYRQDPGLGLRLIYFSYDVKMKEKGDIPEGYSVSREKKERFSLILESASTNQTSMYLCASSSPLGLAGVSVQFFGPGTRLTVL.

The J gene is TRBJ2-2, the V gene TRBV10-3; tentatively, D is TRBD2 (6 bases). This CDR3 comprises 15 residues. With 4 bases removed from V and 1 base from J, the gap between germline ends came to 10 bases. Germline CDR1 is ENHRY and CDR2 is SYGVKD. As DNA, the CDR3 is TGTGCCATCAGTGGCGGAGGGGAGAACACCGGGGAGCTGTTTTTT. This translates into CAISGGGENTGELFF.

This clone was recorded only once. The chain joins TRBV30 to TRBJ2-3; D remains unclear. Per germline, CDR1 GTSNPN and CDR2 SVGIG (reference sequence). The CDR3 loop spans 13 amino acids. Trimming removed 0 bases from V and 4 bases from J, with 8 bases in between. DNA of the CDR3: TGTGCCTGGAGTGTACAGCTATCAGATACGCAGTATTTT. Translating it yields CAWSVQLSDTQYF.

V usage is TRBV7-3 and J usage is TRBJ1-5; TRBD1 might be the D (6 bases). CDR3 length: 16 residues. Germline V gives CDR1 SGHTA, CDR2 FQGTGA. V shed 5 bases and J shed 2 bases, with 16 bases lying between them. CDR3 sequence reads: CASSQPQGRGNQPQHF. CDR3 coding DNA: TGTGCCAGCAGCCAACCACAGGGTCGGGGCAATCAGCCCCAGCATTTT.

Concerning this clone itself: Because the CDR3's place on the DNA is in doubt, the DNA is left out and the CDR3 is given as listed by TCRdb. The CDR3 loop reads CVRSWGQGAFGGELFF. This rearrangement joins TRBV7-5 to TRBJ2-2; no check of the table's D call, TRBD1, against the DNA was made. TRBV7-5 is marked as a pseudogene. The CDR3 spans 16 residues, counting both ends.

Here the CDR3 reads CASSLQGGSSYNEQFF. The CDR3 DNA sequence: TGTGCCAGCAGTTTACAGGGGGGAAGCTCCTACAATGAGCAGTTCTTC. The V and J genes are TRBV27 and TRBJ2-1; D might be TRBD1 (7 bases). The V and J ends lost 2 bases and 0 bases respectively, with 11 bases between them. Germline CDR1 is MNHEY and CDR2 is SMNVEV (reference sequence). The CDR3 runs to 16 residues.

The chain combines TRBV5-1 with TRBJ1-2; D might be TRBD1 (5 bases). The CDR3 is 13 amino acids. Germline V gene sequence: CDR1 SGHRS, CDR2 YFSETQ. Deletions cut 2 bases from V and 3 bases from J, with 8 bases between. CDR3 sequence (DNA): TGCGCCAGCAGCTTTGACAGCTACTATGGCTACACCTTC. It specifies CASSFDSYYGYTF.

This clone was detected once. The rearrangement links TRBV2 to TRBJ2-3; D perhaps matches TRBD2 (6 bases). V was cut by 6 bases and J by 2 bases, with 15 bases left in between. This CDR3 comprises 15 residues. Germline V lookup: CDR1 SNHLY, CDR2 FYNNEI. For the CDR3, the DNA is TGTGCCAGCAGGGACTACGGGGGTTCCACAGATACGCAGTATTTT. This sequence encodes CASRDYGGSTDTQYF.

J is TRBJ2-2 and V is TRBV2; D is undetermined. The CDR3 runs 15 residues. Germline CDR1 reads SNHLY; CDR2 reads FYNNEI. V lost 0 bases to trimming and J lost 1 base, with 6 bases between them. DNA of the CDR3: TGTGCCAGCAGTGAAGCTTCGGGGAACACCGGGGAGCTGTTTTTT. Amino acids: CASSEASGNTGELFF.

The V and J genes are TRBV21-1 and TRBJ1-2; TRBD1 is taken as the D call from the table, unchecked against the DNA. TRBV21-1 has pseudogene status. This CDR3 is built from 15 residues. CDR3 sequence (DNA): TGTGCCAGCACTGCAAGTGAGCACAGGGACTATGGCTACACCTTC. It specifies CASTASEHRDYGYTF.

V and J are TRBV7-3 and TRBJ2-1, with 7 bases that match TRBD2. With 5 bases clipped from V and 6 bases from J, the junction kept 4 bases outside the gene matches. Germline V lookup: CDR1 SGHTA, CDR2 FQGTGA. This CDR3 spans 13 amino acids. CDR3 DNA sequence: TGTGCCAGCAGCAGCGGGGTGTTCAATGAGCAGTTCTTC. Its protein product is CASSSGVFNEQFF.

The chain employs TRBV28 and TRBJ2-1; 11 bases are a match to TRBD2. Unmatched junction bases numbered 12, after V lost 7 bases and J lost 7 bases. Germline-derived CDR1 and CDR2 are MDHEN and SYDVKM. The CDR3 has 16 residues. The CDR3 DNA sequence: TGTGCCAGCACCATTAGCGGGGGGGTAGGATCGAATGAGCAGTTCTTC. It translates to CASTISGGVGSNEQFF.

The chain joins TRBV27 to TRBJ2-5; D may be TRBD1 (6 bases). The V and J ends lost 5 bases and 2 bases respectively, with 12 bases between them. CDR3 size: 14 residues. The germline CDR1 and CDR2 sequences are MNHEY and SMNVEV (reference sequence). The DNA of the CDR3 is TGTGCCAGCAGTATCAGGGGACGGCAAGAGACCCAGTACTTC. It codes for CASSIRGRQETQYF.